Listed here is a single T cell receptor (beta chain). The sample belongs to a study of human T cells and chemical hapten exposure. One entry per CDR3 protein, called by TCRdb with MiXCR from the RACE reads. The repertoire holds about 140,000 distinct CDR3 sequences, with 12% as singletons. Time point here: patch test 2, 6 weeks after DPC sensitization. Treatment specified: therapeutic diphenylcyclopropenone sensitization with weekly scalp DPC. CDR3 length: 16 amino acids. Germline values: CDR1 SGHRS, CDR2 YFSETQ. V was clipped by 3 bases and J by 4 bases; unmatched bases: 10. The gene calls are TRBV5-1 and TRBJ2-7, with 10 bases aligning to TRBD1. Specimen: whole blood, collected in connection with sensitization to the hapten diphenylcyclopropenone (DPC). The sequence came from a woman aged 45-59 years with alopecia areata. Some clones in this sample may be carry-over from other donors' samples. CDR3 sequence: CASSYSPRDRGYEQYF. CDR3 bases: TGCGCCAGCAGCTATTCGCCCCGGGACAGGGGTTACGAGCAGTACTTC.